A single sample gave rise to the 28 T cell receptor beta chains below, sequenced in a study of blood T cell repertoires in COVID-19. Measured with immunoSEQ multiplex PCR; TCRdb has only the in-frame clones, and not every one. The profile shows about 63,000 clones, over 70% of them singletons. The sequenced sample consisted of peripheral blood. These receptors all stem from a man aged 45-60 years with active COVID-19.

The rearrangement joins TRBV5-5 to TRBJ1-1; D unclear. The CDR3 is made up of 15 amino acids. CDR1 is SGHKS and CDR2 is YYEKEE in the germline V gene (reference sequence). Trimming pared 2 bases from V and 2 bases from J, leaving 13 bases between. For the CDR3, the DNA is TGTGCCAGCAGCTTTTCAGTAGCGGCTAACACTGAAGCTTTCTTT. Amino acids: CASSFSVAANTEAFF.

CDR3 loop: CATLKETSTKNIQYF. Written as DNA, the CDR3 is TGTGCCACTCTAAAAGAAACTAGTACCAAAAACATTCAGTACTTC. The chain combines TRBV6-6 with TRBJ2-4; a weak D match, TRBD2 (5 bases). The germline V and J ends were trimmed by 10 bases and 2 bases, with 18 bases remaining between them. The CDR3 has 15 amino acids. Germline assignment: CDR1 MNHNY and CDR2 SVGAGI (reference sequence).

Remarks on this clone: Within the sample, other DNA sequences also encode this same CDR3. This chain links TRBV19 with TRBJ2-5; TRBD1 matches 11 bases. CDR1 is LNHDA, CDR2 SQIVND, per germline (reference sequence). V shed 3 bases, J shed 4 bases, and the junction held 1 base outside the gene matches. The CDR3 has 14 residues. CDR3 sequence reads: CASSIGQGAETQYF. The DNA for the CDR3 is TGTGCCAGTAGTATTGGACAGGGGGCAGAGACCCAGTACTTC.

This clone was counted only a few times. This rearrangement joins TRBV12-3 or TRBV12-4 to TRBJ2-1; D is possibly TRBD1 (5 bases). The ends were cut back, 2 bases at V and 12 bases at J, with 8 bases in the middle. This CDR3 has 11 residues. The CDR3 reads CASSLQGWQFF. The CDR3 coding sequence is TGTGCCAGCAGTTTACAGGGCTGGCAGTTCTTC.

CDR3 bases: TGTGCCAGCAGCGTAACGACAGGGGGCAGTTACGAGCAGTACTTC. Protein sequence: CASSVTTGGSYEQYF. This sequence joins TRBV5-4 and TRBJ2-7, with TRBD1 identical over 10 bases. The CDR3 has 15 amino acids. CDR1 and CDR2 (germline): SGHNT, YYREEE (reference sequence). J was trimmed by 4 bases and V by 4 bases; bases with no gene match: 8.

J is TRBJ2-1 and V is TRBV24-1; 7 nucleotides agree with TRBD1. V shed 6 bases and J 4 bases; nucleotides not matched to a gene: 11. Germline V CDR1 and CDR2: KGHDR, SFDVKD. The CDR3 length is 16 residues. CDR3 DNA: TGTGCCACCAGTTCCCCGACAGGGAACCTATACAATGAGCAGTTCTTC. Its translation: CATSSPTGNLYNEQFF.

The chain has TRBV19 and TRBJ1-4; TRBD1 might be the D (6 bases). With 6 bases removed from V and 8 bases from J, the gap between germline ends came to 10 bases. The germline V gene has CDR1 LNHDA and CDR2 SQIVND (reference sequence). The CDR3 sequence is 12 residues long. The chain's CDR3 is CASSRDTEKLFF. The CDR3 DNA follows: TGTGCCAGTAGCAGGGACACGGAAAAACTGTTTTTT.

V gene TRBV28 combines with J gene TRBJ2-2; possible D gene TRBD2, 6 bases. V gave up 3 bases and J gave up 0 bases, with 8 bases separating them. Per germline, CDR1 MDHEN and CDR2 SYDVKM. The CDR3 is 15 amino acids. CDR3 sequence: CASSLGGTNTGELFF. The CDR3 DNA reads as TGTGCCAGCAGTTTGGGGGGAACGAACACCGGGGAGCTGTTTTTT. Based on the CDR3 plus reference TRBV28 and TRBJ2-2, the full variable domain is DVKVTQSSRYLVKRTGEKVFLECVQDMDHENMFWYRQDPGLGLRLIYFSYDVKMKEKGDIPEGYSVSREKKERFSLILESASTNQTSMYLCASSLGGTNTGELFFGEGSRLTVL.

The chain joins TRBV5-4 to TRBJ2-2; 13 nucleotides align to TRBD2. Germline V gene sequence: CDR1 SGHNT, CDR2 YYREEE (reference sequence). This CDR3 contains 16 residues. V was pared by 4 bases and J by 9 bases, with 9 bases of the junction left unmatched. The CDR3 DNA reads TGTGCCAGCAGCACGCGGACTAGCGGGAGTCTCCGGGAGCTGTTTTTT. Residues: CASSTRTSGSLRELFF.

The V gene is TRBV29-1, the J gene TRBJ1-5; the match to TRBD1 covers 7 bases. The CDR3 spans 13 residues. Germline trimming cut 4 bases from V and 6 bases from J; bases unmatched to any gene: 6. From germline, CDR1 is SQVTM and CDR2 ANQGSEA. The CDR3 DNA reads TGCAGCGTTGTAGAGGCAGGGGGTCAGCCCCAGCATTTT. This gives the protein CSVVEAGGQPQHF.

This CDR3 is CASSLVSAGVDEQYF. CDR3 coding DNA: TGTGCCAGCAGCTTGGTGTCGGCCGGGGTGGACGAGCAGTACTTC. The chain is built from TRBV5-5 and TRBJ2-7, with a possible D match to TRBD2 (5 bases). Per the germline V gene, CDR1 is SGHKS and CDR2 is YYEKEE (reference sequence). The CDR3 has 15 residues. The V gene lost 0 bases and the J gene lost 5 bases, with 15 bases spanning the gap.

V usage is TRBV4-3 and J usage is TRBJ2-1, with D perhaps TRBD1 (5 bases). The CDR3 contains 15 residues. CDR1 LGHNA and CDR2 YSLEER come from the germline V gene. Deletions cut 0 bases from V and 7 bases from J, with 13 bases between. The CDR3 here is CASSQERQGINEQFF. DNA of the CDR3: TGCGCCAGCAGCCAAGAAAGGCAGGGAATAAATGAGCAGTTCTTC.

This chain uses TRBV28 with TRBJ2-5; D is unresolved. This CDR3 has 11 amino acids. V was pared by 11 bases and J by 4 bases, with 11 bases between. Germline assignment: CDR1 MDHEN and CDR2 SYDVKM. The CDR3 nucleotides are TGTGCCCTGGCCGAGGTAGAGACCCAGTACTTC. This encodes CALAEVETQYF.

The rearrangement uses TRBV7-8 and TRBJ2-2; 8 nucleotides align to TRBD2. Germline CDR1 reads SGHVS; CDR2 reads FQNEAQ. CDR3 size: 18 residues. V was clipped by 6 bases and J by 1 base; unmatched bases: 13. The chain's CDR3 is CASSSRVRLARNTGELFF. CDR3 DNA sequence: TGTGCCAGCAGTTCCAGGGTTAGACTAGCGCGGAACACCGGGGAGCTGTTTTTT.

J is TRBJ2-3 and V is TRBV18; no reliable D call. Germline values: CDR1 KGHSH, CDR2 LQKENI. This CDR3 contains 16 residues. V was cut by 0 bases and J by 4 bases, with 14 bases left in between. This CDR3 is CASSPPERQKADTQYF. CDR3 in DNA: TGTGCCAGCTCACCACCAGAGCGCCAAAAGGCAGATACGCAGTATTTT.

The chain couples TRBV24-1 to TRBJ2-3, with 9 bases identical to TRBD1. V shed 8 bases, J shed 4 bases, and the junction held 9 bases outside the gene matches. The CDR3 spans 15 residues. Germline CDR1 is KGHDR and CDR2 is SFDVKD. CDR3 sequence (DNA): TGTGCCACCACTCCCGGGACAGGGCACCCAGATACGCAGTATTTT. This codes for CATTPGTGHPDTQYF.

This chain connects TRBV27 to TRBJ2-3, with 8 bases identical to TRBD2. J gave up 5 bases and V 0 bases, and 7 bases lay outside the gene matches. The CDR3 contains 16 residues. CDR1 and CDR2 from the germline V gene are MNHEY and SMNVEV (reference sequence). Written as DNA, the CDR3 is TGTGCCAGCAGTTTATCTCCGGGACTAGGGATAGATACGCAGTATTTT. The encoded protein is CASSLSPGLGIDTQYF.

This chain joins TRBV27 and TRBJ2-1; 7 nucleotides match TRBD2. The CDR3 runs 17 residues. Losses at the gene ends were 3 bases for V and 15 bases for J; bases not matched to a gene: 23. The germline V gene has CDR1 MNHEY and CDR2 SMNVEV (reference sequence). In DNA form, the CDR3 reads TGTGCCAGCAGTTTTGAGGGGTTTACTAGCGCGGATGTCCGGAGGTTCTTC. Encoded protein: CASSFEGFTSADVRRFF.

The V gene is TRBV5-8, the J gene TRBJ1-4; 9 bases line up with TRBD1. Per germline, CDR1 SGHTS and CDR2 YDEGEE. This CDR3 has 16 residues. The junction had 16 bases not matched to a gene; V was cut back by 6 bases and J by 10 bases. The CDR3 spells CASTRAPIPTGGKLFF. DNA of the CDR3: TGTGCCAGCACCCGTGCCCCAATACCGACAGGGGGAAAACTGTTTTTT.

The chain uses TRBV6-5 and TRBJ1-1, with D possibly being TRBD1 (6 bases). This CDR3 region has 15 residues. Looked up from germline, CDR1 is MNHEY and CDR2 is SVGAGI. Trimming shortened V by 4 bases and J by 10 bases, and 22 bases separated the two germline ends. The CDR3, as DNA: TGTGCCAGCAGTTCCTTCCGTCCCGCGGGGGCCGGAGCTTTCTTT. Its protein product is CASSSFRPAGAGAFF.

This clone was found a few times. CDR3 sequence: CASSLLRGQPQHF. The CDR3 DNA reads TGTGCCAGCAGTCTCCTACGAGGCCAGCCCCAGCATTTT. The chain recombines TRBV6-5 with TRBJ1-5; no clear D. The V end was cut by 5 bases, the J end by 7 bases, with 12 bases between. The CDR3 sequence is 13 residues long. The germline gives CDR1 MNHEY, CDR2 SVGAGI.

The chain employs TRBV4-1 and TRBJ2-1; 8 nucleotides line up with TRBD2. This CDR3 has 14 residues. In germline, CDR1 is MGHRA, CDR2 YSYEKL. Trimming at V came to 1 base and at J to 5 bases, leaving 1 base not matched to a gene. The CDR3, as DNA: TGCGCCAGCAGCCAAGTAGCGGGGCACAATGAGCAGTTCTTC. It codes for CASSQVAGHNEQFF.

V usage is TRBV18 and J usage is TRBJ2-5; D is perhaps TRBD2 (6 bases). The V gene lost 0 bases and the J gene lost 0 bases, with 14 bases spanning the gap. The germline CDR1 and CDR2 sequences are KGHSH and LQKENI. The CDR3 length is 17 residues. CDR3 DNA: TGTGCCAGCTCACCACCGTTGGCGGGATCGTACCAAGAGACCCAGTACTTC. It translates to CASSPPLAGSYQETQYF.

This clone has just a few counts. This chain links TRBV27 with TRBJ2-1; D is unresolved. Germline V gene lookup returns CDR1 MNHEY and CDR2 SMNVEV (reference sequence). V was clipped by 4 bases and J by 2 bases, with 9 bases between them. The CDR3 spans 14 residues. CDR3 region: CASSSPYAYNEQFF. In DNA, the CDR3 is TGTGCCAGCAGTTCCCCCTACGCCTACAATGAGCAGTTCTTC.

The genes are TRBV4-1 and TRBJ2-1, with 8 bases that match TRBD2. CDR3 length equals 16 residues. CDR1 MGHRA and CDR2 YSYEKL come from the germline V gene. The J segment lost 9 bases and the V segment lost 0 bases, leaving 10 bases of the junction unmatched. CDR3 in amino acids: CASSQDQAGERGEQFF. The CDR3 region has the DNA TGCGCCAGCAGCCAAGATCAAGCGGGAGAACGAGGTGAGCAGTTCTTC.

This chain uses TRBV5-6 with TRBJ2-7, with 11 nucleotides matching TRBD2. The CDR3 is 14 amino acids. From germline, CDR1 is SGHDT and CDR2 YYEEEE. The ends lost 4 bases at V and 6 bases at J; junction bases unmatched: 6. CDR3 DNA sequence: TGTGCCAGCAGCCTCAGACTAGCGGGAAGCGAGCAGTACTTC. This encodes CASSLRLAGSEQYF.

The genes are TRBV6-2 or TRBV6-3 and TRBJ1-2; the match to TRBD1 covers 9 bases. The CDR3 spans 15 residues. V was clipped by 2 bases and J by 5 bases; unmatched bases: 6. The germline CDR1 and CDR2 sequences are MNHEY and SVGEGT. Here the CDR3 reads CASSYEDRGGYGYTF. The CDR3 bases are TGTGCCAGCAGTTACGAGGACAGGGGAGGGTATGGCTACACCTTC.

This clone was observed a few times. In DNA form, the CDR3 reads TGTGCCAGCAGTGGCTACAGGGGGCCGAACACCGGGGAGCTGTTTTTT. Amino acids: CASSGYRGPNTGELFF. J is TRBJ2-2 and V is TRBV6-1, with TRBD1 matching over 9 bases. This CDR3 spans 16 amino acids. V trimming: 4 bases; J trimming: 0 bases; junction bases outside the gene matches: 3. Germline V lookup: CDR1 MNHNS, CDR2 SASEGT.